The entry below gives a single TCR beta chain sequence along with its context. Its cognate antigen has yet to be identified. No qualities accompany the bases; no much larger clone lies one base away. CDR1 and CDR2 are read off the germline V gene (reference sequence) as DFQATT and SNEGSKA. The trim is 3 bases for V and 0 bases for J, with a gap of 11 bases between the germline ends. The CDR3 spans 14 residues, from the cysteine through the phenylalanine. The DNA shown is the 42-base CDR3, in frame from base 1. The sample comes from a study of Ad26.COV2.S vaccination and SARS-CoV-2 variants (dated by TCRdb to 2020 to 2022). The study in broad terms: Sequencing of the TCRbeta repertoire served to evaluate the specificity and breadth of SARS-CoV-2-reactive T cell receptors following Ad26.COV2.S vaccination. A total of around 32 samples were included in the TCR-sequenced set, comprising around 19 Ad26.COV2.S vaccine recipients, 5 placebo recipients and 8 SARS-CoV-2 convalescent individuals. The investigation overall reported the following: The authors noted that the TCR breadth and depth analyses may have underestimated total T cell responses. Ad26.COV2.S recipients had higher spike-specific TCR breadth than placebo recipients (P = 0.0014). Vaccine and placebo recipients had comparable non-spike TCR breadth, which fits with the vaccine containing only spike. After vaccination, spike-specific CD8+ and CD4+ T cell responses were reported to show substantial breadth.

The sample's time point label is to be understood as: individuals recovered from natural SARS-CoV-2 infection. TCRbeta CDR3 regions were sequenced with the immunoSEQ Assay. After extraction, genomic DNA underwent amplification by bias-controlled multiplex PCR, followed by high-throughput sequencing. The study's own analysis went as follows. To quantify the absolute abundance of each unique TCRbeta CDR3 region, sequences were collapsed and filtered. T cell fraction was estimated by normalization of TCRbeta template counts to usable DNA, with usable DNA being measured through amplification of reference genes present in all nucleated cells. Repertoire TCRs were annotated as SARS-CoV-2-specific when V gene, CDR3 amino acid sequence and J gene were exactly matched to a known reactive TCR set. MIRA supplied the reference SARS-CoV-2 TCR set, which was filtered for enrichment in COVID-19-positive ImmuneCODE repertoires so that public or cross-reactive TCRs were removed. Drawing on the MIRA antigens, annotated TCRs were analysed further at the level of specific ORF or position within ORF. Breadth was defined as annotated unique rearrangements over total unique productive rearrangements; depth was the summed frequency of those rearrangements. Two-sided Wilcoxon rank-sum tests were applied when comparing TCR breadth between groups. The clones in this table, taken by TCRdb from immuneACCESS, are in-frame only. Not every clone is retained; where verified, under half of the shortfall comes from an unresolved V gene, and the cause of the rest is unknown. V, J and clone size are taken as reported in that table, and D and trimming were inferred from the DNA itself. Here the sample has around 86,000 clones; 82% occur a single time. Approximately 16% of the sample comes from the top ten.

The specimen comprised peripheral blood, sampled after recovery from COVID-19. The clonotype originates from a human donor who had recovered from COVID-19. The sequence is built from TRBV20-1 and TRBJ1-1; TRBD1 might be the D gene, on 5 matching bases. The base sequence is TGCAGTGCTAGTTCGGGACTGTTGAACACTGAAGCTTTCTTT. Protein translation: CSASSGLLNTEAFF.